One and the same sample provided the 22 T cell receptor beta chains below, sequenced in a study of T cell repertoires in cytomegalovirus infection. TCRdb re-called the reads with MiXCR, one entry per CDR3 protein. Among hundreds of thousands of distinct CDR3 sequences listed, 24% were seen once. The sample comprised CD8+ T cells from PBMCs. All receptors come from a human donor in good health (CMV status not recorded). Some clones in this sample may be carry-over from other donors' samples.

The table lists this clonotype with a few counts. V is TRBV7-9 and J is TRBJ1-3; possibly TRBD1 for D (6 bases). V was pared by 0 bases and J by 11 bases, with 8 bases between. CDR1 and CDR2 (germline): SEHNR, FQNEAQ (reference sequence). The CDR3 extends over 12 amino acids. CDR3 protein: CASSLASGAIYF. CDR3 bases: TGTGCCAGCAGCTTAGCCTCAGGGGCCATATATTTT.

The chain combines TRBV15 with TRBJ1-2; TRBD1 aligns across 9 bases. Looked up from germline, CDR1 is LNHNV and CDR2 is YYDKDF (reference sequence). The V and J ends lost 3 bases and 4 bases, in that order; junction bases with no gene match: 6. This CDR3 has 15 amino acids. CDR3 sequence reads: CATSRGTGYRYGYTF. The CDR3 bases are TGTGCCACCAGCAGGGGGACAGGGTATCGCTATGGCTACACCTTC.

This clonotype was observed a handful of times. This sequence joins TRBV6-9 and TRBJ1-1, with D maybe TRBD1 (6 bases). Germline V gene data show CDR1 as MNHGY and CDR2 as SVAAGI. V lost 7 bases, J lost 3 bases, and 18 bases lay in between. CDR3 size: 15 residues. As DNA, the CDR3 is TGTGCCAGCATTAGGGGAATTGAGGGGGACACTGAAGCTTTCTTT. This encodes CASIRGIEGDTEAFF.

For this clonotype: This may stem from a read error, because a much larger clone lies one nucleotide away. V gene TRBV7-9 combines with J gene TRBJ1-5, with a tentative D call TRBD1 (5 bases). V was cut by 1 base and J by 5 bases, with 12 bases left in between. The CDR3 sequence is 15 residues long. Germline V lookup: CDR1 SEHNR, CDR2 FQNEAQ (reference sequence). DNA for the CDR3: TGTGCCAGCAGCTTAGGTCACATACAGGATCAGCCCCAGCATTTT. Its translation: CASSLGHIQDQPQHF. Full variable domain (remainder filled in from reference TRBV7-9 and TRBJ1-5): DTGVSQNPRHKITKRGQNVTFRCDPISEHNRLYWYRQTLGQGPEFLTYFQNEAQLEKSRLLSDRFSAERPKGSFSTLEIQRTEQGDSAMYLCASSLGHIQDQPQHFGDGTRLSIL.

This clonotype turned up a few times. The CDR3 sequence: CASRFRQLNYEQYF. The CDR3 region has the DNA TGTGCCAGCAGGTTCCGACAGTTGAACTACGAGCAGTACTTC. This sequence joins TRBV28 and TRBJ2-7, with D perhaps TRBD1 (5 bases). The CDR3 has 14 amino acids. The germline V gene encodes CDR1 MDHEN and CDR2 SYDVKM. The V and J ends lost 6 bases and 3 bases respectively, with 15 bases between them.

The rearrangement uses TRBV28 and TRBJ1-1, with 9 nucleotides matching TRBD1. Germline V lookup: CDR1 MDHEN, CDR2 SYDVKM. This CDR3 is built from 16 residues. The V gene end was trimmed by 4 bases and the J gene end by 3 bases; junction bases not matched to a gene: 9. The CDR3 sequence is CASSSPLDRGDTEAFF. In DNA, the CDR3 is TGTGCCAGCAGTTCGCCTCTCGACAGGGGGGACACTGAAGCTTTCTTT.

The gene calls are TRBV6-2 or TRBV6-3 and TRBJ1-1, with D uncertain. This CDR3 has 14 amino acids. The V end lost 5 bases, the J end lost 1 base, and 11 bases lay between the germline ends. Germline values: CDR1 MNHEY, CDR2 SVGEGT. This chain's CDR3 is CASSLTTANTEAFF. In DNA, the CDR3 is TGTGCCAGCAGTCTAACCACAGCGAACACTGAAGCTTTCTTT.

Note on this clonotype: Because it lacks the conserved phenylalanine or tryptophan at the end, this CDR3 is likely a read error. The chain links TRBV12-3 or TRBV12-4 to TRBJ2-1, with 9 bases aligning to TRBD1. This CDR3 contains 15 residues. The CDR3 bases are TGTGCCAACAGTTTAGGGACAGGGAGGGTCCATGAGCAGTTCTTG. Its translation: CANSLGTGRVHEQFL.

This chain uses TRBV4-2 with TRBJ2-3, with D possibly TRBD2 on 7 matching bases. The CDR3 covers 15 residues. V lost 3 bases, J lost 2 bases, and 12 bases lay in between. Germline CDR1 is LGHNA and CDR2 is YNFKEQ. This CDR3 reads CASSHRGADTDTQYF. DNA for the CDR3: TGTGCCAGCAGCCACCGGGGGGCCGACACAGATACGCAGTATTTT.

This clonotype occurred many times. This rearrangement joins TRBV7-9 to TRBJ1-1; 8 bases line up with TRBD1. The germline V gene has CDR1 SEHNR and CDR2 FQNEAQ (reference sequence). The CDR3 has 11 residues. V lost 10 bases to trimming and J lost 5 bases; unmatched junction nucleotides: 3. The chain's CDR3 is CATQGATEAFF. CDR3 DNA sequence: TGTGCCACCCAGGGGGCTACTGAAGCTTTCTTT.

A remark on this clonotype: This may come from a read error, since a much larger clone is one base off. This rearrangement joins TRBV6-2 or TRBV6-3 to TRBJ2-1, with unresolved D. Germline-derived CDR1 and CDR2 are MNHEY and SVGEGT. Trimming shortened V by 10 bases and J by 8 bases, and 18 bases separated the two germline ends. The CDR3 has 13 residues. CDR3 loop: CANRLDNIDEQFF. The CDR3 DNA reads as TGTGCCAACAGACTTGACAATATCGATGAGCAGTTCTTC.

In this sample, this clonotype turned up a few times. The chain is built from TRBV11-2 and TRBJ1-1; D not resolved. This CDR3 is 12 amino acids long. In germline, CDR1 is SGHAT, CDR2 FQNNGV. Between the trimmed V and J ends, which lost 6 bases and 4 bases, there was a span of 9 bases. The CDR3 coding sequence is TGTGCCAGCAGAGACGGACTCACTGAAGCTTTCTTT. It codes for CASRDGLTEAFF.

This clonotype appeared a few times. The rearrangement uses TRBV19 and TRBJ2-1; 9 nucleotides align to TRBD2. The CDR3 runs to 15 residues. With 5 bases clipped from V and 1 base from J, the junction kept 3 bases outside the gene matches. The V gene's germline CDR1 is LNHDA and CDR2 SQIVND (reference sequence). The CDR3 region is CASSRLAESYNEQFF. The CDR3 DNA reads TGTGCCAGTAGTCGACTAGCGGAGTCCTACAATGAGCAGTTCTTC. The full variable domain, its missing parts supplied by reference TRBV19 and TRBJ2-1, is DGGITQSPKYLFRKEGQNVTLSCEQNLNHDAMYWYRQDPGQGLRLIYYSQIVNDFQKGDIAEGYSVSREKKESFPLTVTSAQKNPTAFYLCASSRLAESYNEQFFGPGTRLTVL.

V is TRBV7-2 and J is TRBJ2-1, with D uncertain. V was pared by 3 bases and J by 0 bases, with 9 bases between. CDR3 length equals 15 residues. Germline CDR1 is SGHTA and CDR2 is FQGNSA. CDR3 protein: CASSFLSDSYNEQFF. The CDR3 DNA is TGTGCCAGCAGCTTTCTTTCAGACTCCTACAATGAGCAGTTCTTC. The entire variable domain, with the rest obtained from reference TRBV7-2 and TRBJ2-1, is as follows: GAGVSQSPSNKVTEKGKDVELRCDPISGHTALYWYRQSLGQGLEFLIYFQGNSAPDKSGLPSDRFSAERTGGSVSTLTIQRTQQEDSAVYLCASSFLSDSYNEQFFGPGTRLTVL.

The chain is built from TRBV5-1 and TRBJ2-7; TRBD2 aligns across 10 bases. The germline gives CDR1 SGHRS, CDR2 YFSETQ. The ends lost 1 base at V and 5 bases at J; junction bases unmatched: 6. This CDR3 is built from 15 residues. The CDR3 sequence is CASSLLSGGADEQYF. The CDR3 nucleotides read TGCGCCAGCAGCTTGCTGAGCGGGGGGGCCGACGAGCAGTACTTC. Combining the CDR3 with reference TRBV5-1 and TRBJ2-7 gives the whole variable domain KAGVTQTPRYLIKTRGQQVTLSCSPISGHRSVSWYQQTPGQGLQFLFEYFSETQRNKGNFPGRFSGRQFSNSRSEMNVSTLELGDSALYLCASSLLSGGADEQYFGPGTRLTVT.

The V gene is TRBV27, the J gene TRBJ2-7, with D possibly being TRBD1 or TRBD2 (5 bases each). CDR3 size: 11 residues. Trimming shortened V by 8 bases and J by 4 bases, and 9 bases separated the two germline ends. In germline, CDR1 is MNHEY, CDR2 SMNVEV (reference sequence). CDR3 nucleotides: TGTGCCAGCGGGACCACATACGAGCAGTACGTC. Encoded protein: CASGTTYEQYV.

With respect to this clonotype: A read error is possible here, since a much larger clone lies one base away. The chain is built from TRBV28 and TRBJ2-7; 7 bases are shared with TRBD1. This CDR3 has 15 residues. Unmatched junction bases numbered 13, after V lost 5 bases and J lost 6 bases. Germline V gene data show CDR1 as MDHEN and CDR2 as SYDVKM. DNA of the CDR3: TGTGCCAGCAGTGATACCCGGACAGGTCCCTGCGAGCAGTACGTC. Amino acid sequence: CASSDTRTGPCEQYV.

This clonotype turned up a few times. A read error may account for a junction end that differs from germline. The chain joins TRBV7-6 to TRBJ2-1; D may be TRBD2 (5 bases). Germline V gene data show CDR1 as SGHVS and CDR2 as FNYEAQ. This CDR3 has 16 residues. This CDR3 is CTSSLARTATYNEQFF. The DNA of the CDR3 is TGTACCAGCAGCTTAGCGCGAACAGCTACCTACAATGAGCAGTTCTTC. The whole variable domain, filled in from reference TRBV7-6 and TRBJ2-1, reads GAGVSQSPRYKVTKRGQDVALRCDPISGHVSLYWYRQALGQGPEFLTYFNYEAQQDKSGLPNDRFSAERPEGSISTLTIQRTEQRDSAMYRCTSSLARTATYNEQFFGPGTRLTVL.

The genes are TRBV9 and TRBJ1-4; tentative D call: TRBD1 (6 bases). V was pared by 4 bases and J by 8 bases, with 12 bases between. The CDR3 length is 13 residues. CDR1 SGDLS and CDR2 YYNGEE come from the germline V gene. The CDR3 DNA reads as TGTGCCAGCAGCCCACAGGGACGGGAAAAACTGTTTTTT. Its protein is CASSPQGREKLFF.

This rearrangement joins TRBV7-9 to TRBJ2-2, with no clear D. The CDR3 length is 12 residues. Germline CDR1 SEHNR, CDR2 FQNEAQ (reference sequence). Trimming took off 5 bases at V and 3 bases at J, with 4 bases between the two ends. DNA for the CDR3: TGTGCCAGCAGCACTTACACCGGGGAGCTGTTTTTT. Translating it yields CASSTYTGELFF.

The chain recombines TRBV20-1 with TRBJ2-7; D gene unclear. V shed 0 bases and J shed 2 bases, with 14 bases lying between them. The germline gives CDR1 DFQATT, CDR2 SNEGSKA (reference sequence). The CDR3 has 15 amino acids. The CDR3 sequence: CSARDRLGTTYEQYF. The DNA for the CDR3 is TGCAGTGCTAGAGATCGTCTGGGCACCACCTACGAGCAGTACTTC.

The table lists this clonotype with a few counts. This chain joins TRBV18 and TRBJ2-5, with D perhaps matching TRBD1 (5 bases). V lost 8 bases and J 3 bases, leaving 19 bases between the germline ends. Per germline, CDR1 KGHSH and CDR2 LQKENI. The CDR3 runs to 15 residues. CDR3 protein: CASRAQVGVEETQYF. The CDR3 DNA sequence: TGTGCCAGCCGAGCTCAAGTAGGGGTAGAAGAGACCCAGTACTTC.